These 7 T cell receptor beta chains were sequenced from one sample in a study of T cell repertoires in ileal Crohn's disease. Time point: neoterminal ileum biopsy at postoperative endoscopy, about 6 months after surgery. TCRdb keeps only in-frame clones here, not all; method: immunoSEQ multiplex PCR. The sample carries roughly 5,300 clones, 78% recorded once. Material: ileal tissue. The receptor set was obtained from an adult with Crohn's disease.

J is TRBJ2-7 and V is TRBV5-4, with 14 bases fitting TRBD2. The CDR3 totals 16 residues. V lost 4 bases to trimming and J lost 0 bases; unmatched junction nucleotides: 3. Germline-derived CDR1 and CDR2 are SGHNT and YYREEE (reference sequence). The CDR3 DNA reads as TGTGCCAGCAGCGCGGGACTAGCGGGGGCCTCCTACGAGCAGTACTTC. Translation: CASSAGLAGASYEQYF.

This sequence joins TRBV30 and TRBJ1-5; 7 bases line up with TRBD1. The CDR3 spans 13 residues. With V trimmed by 5 bases and J by 5 bases, 6 bases remained unmatched. Germline V gene data show CDR1 as GTSNPN and CDR2 as SVGIG (reference sequence). CDR3 in amino acids: CAWARDRDQPQHF. The CDR3 DNA follows: TGTGCCTGGGCCCGGGACAGAGATCAGCCCCAGCATTTT. Using reference TRBV30 and TRBJ1-5 for the parts outside the CDR3, the full variable domain is SQTIHQWPATLVQPVGSPLSLECTVEGTSNPNLYWYRQAAGRGLQLLFYSVGIGQISSEVPQNLSASRPQDRQFILSSKKLLLSDSGFYLCAWARDRDQPQHFGDGTRLSIL.

The table lists this clone with a few counts. V gene TRBV30 combines with J gene TRBJ1-5; 7 nucleotides match TRBD1. The germline V gene encodes CDR1 GTSNPN and CDR2 SVGIG (reference sequence). The V segment lost 7 bases and the J segment 4 bases; nucleotides outside the gene matches: 10. CDR3 length equals 14 residues. The CDR3 DNA reads as TGTGCCTCGGGGGGGGACAGTTATAATCAGCCCCAGCATTTT. This codes for CASGGDSYNQPQHF.

As DNA, the CDR3 is TGCGCCAGCAGCCTAGACGGCCGCTCTGGAAACACCATATATTTT. This gives the protein CASSLDGRSGNTIYF. The rearrangement uses TRBV5-1 and TRBJ1-3; unclear D gene. The V and J ends lost 4 bases and 0 bases respectively, with 11 bases between them. CDR3 length: 15 amino acids. Germline loops: CDR1 SGHRS, CDR2 YFSETQ.

The CDR3 region is CASSFSVNTEAFF. CDR3 coding DNA: TGTGCCAGCAGCTTCAGCGTTAACACTGAAGCTTTCTTT. The V gene is TRBV11-2, the J gene TRBJ1-1; no reliable D call. This CDR3 has 13 amino acids. In germline, CDR1 is SGHAT, CDR2 FQNNGV. V was pared by 3 bases and J by 2 bases, with 7 bases between.

The chain combines TRBV7-9 with TRBJ2-5; D gene uncertain. Germline CDR1 is SEHNR and CDR2 is FQNEAQ (reference sequence). The CDR3 has 12 amino acids. V was shortened by 7 bases and J by 2 bases, with 8 bases between the two germline ends. CDR3 DNA sequence: TGTGCCAGCACAGTCTCACAAGAGACCCAGTACTTC. It encodes CASTVSQETQYF.

V and J are TRBV4-1 and TRBJ1-2, with 8 bases aligning to TRBD1. With V trimmed by 1 base and J by 0 bases, 4 bases remained unmatched. Germline lookup yields CDR1 MGHRA and CDR2 YSYEKL. There are 16 residues in the CDR3. Here the CDR3 reads CASSQALQGANYGYTF. Here the CDR3 DNA reads TGCGCCAGCAGCCAAGCGTTACAGGGGGCTAACTATGGCTACACCTTC.